What follows is one TCR beta chain and its context. Its cognate antigen is unknown. This entry belongs to a study of T cells after yellow fever vaccination. Whole-study findings and limits: Some clonotypes were seen in both the CD4 and the CD8 compartments. These made up a small share and likely arose from convergent recombination.

The germline V gene encodes CDR1 SQVTM and CDR2 ANQGSEA. V was trimmed by 2 bases and J by 5 bases, leaving 15 bases between them. The CDR3 contains 14 residues. TCRdb ran MiXCR on the 5' RACE reads and lists one entry per CDR3 protein. The sample contains 50,000 or so distinct CDR3 sequences, roughly 7.4% of which appear only once. Sequenced here: CD8+ T cells sorted from PBMCs, sampled approximately 16 days after the first yellow fever vaccination. V usage is TRBV29-1 and J usage is TRBJ2-5; D not certain. The source is a man between 18 and 35 years old who received the YFV17D yellow fever vaccine. In DNA form, the CDR3 reads TGCAGCGTTGAAACGGGCGATATAGGCGAGACCCAGTACTTC. It translates to CSVETGDIGETQYF. Drawing the rest from reference TRBV29-1 and TRBJ2-5, the complete variable domain is SAVISQKPSRDICQRGTSLTIQCQVDSQVTMMFWYRQQPGQSLTLIATANQGSEATYESGFVIDKFPISRPNLTFSTLTVSNMSPEDSSIYLCSVETGDIGETQYFGPGTRLLVL.